This TCR beta chain was obtained from a study of shared clonotypes between healthy human individuals. This table comes from immunoSEQ multiplex PCR, and its TCRdb copy is limited to in-frame clones, with some not included. The table has about 2,100,000 clones, about 92% seen once; the top ten hold under 2%. CD45RO negativity and positive selection for CCR7 defined naive CD8 cells, a population that excluded terminally differentiated effector memory CD45RA+ cells. The V and J ends lost 4 bases and 5 bases respectively, with 19 bases between them. The CDR3 runs 16 residues. Germline V gene lookup returns CDR1 SEHNR and CDR2 FQNEAQ (reference sequence).

The sample taken for sequencing was naive CD8+ T cells from PBMCs. V gene TRBV7-9 combines with J gene TRBJ2-3; a weak D match, TRBD2 (5 bases). This TCR was sampled from a man aged 18 to 29 in good health. Some clones in this sample may be carry-over from other donors' samples. CDR3 sequence (DNA): TGTGCCAGCAGCTCAACGGGATACCACGGGTTAGATACGCAGTATTTT. Translation: CASSSTGYHGLDTQYF.